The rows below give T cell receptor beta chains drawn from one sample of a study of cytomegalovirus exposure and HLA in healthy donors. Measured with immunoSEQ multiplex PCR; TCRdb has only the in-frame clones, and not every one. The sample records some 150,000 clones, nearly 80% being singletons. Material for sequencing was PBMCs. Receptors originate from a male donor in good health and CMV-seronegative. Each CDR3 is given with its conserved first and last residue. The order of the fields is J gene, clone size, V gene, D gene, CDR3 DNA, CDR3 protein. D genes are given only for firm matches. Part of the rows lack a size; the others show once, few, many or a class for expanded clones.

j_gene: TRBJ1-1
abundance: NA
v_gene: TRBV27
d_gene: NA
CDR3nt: TGTGCCAGCAGTCTTTCCGGGACACAGAACACTGAAGCTTTCTTT
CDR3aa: CASSLSGTQNTEAFF

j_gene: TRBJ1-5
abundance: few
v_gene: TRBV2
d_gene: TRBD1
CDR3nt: TGTGCCAGCAGGGGGACAGGGGGAAATCAGCCCCAGCATTTT
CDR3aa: CASRGTGGNQPQHF

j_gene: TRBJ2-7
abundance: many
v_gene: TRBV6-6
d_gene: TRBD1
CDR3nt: TGTGCCAGCAGCTCCCAACCGGGACAGGGGAATAGATGGCAGTACTTC
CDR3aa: CASSSQPGQGNRWQYF

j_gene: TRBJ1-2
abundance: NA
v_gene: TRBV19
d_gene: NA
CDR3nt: TGTGCCAGTAGTGCGGAGGGGAGCTATGGCTACACCTTC
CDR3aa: CASSAEGSYGYTF

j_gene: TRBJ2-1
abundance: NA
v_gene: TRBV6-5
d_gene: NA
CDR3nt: TGTGCCAGCGGTACAGGGCGTAGGGATGAGCAGTTCTTC
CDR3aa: CASGTGRRDEQFF

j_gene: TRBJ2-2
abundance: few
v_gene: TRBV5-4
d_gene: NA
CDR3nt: TGTGCCAGCAGCTTAGGCCAGGGAACGACCGGGGAGCTGTTTTTT
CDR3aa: CASSLGQGTTGELFF

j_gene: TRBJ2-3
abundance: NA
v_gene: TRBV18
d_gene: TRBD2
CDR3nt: TGTGCCAGCTCACCACCGGGGAGGGCTGGGACAGATACGCAGTATTTT
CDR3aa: CASSPPGRAGTDTQYF

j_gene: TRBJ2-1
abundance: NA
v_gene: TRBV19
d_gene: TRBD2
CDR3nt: TGTGCCAGTAGTAGGACTAGCGCGAGCTCCTACAATGAGCAGTTCTTC
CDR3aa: CASSRTSASSYNEQFF

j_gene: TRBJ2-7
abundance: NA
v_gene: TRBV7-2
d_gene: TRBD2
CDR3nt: TGTGCCAGCAGCTGGACTAGCGGCTACGAGCAGTACTTC
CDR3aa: CASSWTSGYEQYF

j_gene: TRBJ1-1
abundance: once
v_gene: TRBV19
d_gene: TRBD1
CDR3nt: TGTGCCAGTAGTACCGGGACAGGACGTTTAGACACTGAAGCTTTCTTT
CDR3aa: CASSTGTGRLDTEAFF

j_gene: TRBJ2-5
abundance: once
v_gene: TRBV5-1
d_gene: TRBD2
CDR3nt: TGCGCCAGCAGCTTGGACTGGGGACTAGCGGGAGGGGGCGAGACCCAGTACTTC
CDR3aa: CASSLDWGLAGGGETQYF

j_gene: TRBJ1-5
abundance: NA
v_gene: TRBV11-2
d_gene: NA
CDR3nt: TGTGCCAGCAGCTTCGGGACACAGAATCAGCCCCAGCATTTT
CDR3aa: CASSFGTQNQPQHF

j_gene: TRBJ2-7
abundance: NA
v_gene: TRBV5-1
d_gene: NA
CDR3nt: TGCGCCAGCAGCCCACGGCCACAGACGGGAGCCTACGAGCAGTACTTC
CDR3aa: CASSPRPQTGAYEQYF

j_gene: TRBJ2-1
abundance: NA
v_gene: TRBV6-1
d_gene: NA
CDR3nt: TGTGCCAGCGGAGTGGTGTCCTACAATGAGCAGTTCTTC
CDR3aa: CASGVVSYNEQFF

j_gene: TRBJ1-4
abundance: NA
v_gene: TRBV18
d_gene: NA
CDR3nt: TGTGCCAGCTCACTATCCCCGATCGGGGGAAATGAAAAACTGTTTTTT
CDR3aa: CASSLSPIGGNEKLFF

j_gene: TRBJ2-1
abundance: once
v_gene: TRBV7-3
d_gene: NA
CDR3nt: TGTGCCAGCAGCTTAAGGGACAACTACAATGAGCAGTTCTTC
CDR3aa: CASSLRDNYNEQFF

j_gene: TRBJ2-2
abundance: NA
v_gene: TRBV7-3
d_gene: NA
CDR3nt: TGTGCCAGCAGCTTAGACAGGCTAAACGGGGAGCTGTTTTTT
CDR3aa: CASSLDRLNGELFF

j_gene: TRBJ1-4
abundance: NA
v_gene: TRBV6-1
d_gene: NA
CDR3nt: TGTGCCAGCAGTGAAGGTCAGGGGAATGAAAAACTGTTTTTT
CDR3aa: CASSEGQGNEKLFF

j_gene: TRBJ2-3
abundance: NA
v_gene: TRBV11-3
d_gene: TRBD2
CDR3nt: TGTGCCAGCAGCCTCGGGACTAGCGGGGGCACAGATACGCAGTATTTT
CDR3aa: CASSLGTSGGTDTQYF

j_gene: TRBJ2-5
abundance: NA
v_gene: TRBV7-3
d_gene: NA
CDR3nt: TGTGCCAGCAGCTTAGCGGAACAAGAGACCCAGTACTTC
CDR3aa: CASSLAEQETQYF